This T cell receptor beta chain is from a study of T-cell reconstitution after alpha-beta-depleted transplantation in children. Overall study results and limits: Expanded graft clones, several hundred of them, were reportedly the source of alpha-beta T cells about two months after transplant. When one year had passed after transplant, most T-cell counts and diversity came from newly produced T cells. Surviving recipient T cells and thymic progenitors accounted for the high day-60 TCRbeta diversity observed in some patients.

This clonotype was observed at least ten times. The antigen remains undetermined. Construction of the TCRbeta library involved unique molecular identifiers. TCRdb fed the PCR reads into MiXCR, producing one record per CDR3 protein. The table includes about 160,000 distinct CDR3 sequences, approximately 12% detected once. Germline CDR1 reads MDHEN; CDR2 reads SYDVKM. This CDR3 region has 14 residues. V lost 3 bases and J 6 bases, leaving 12 bases between the germline ends. Sequencing used PBMCs, obtained before TCRalphabeta/CD19-depleted stem cell transplant. This rearrangement joins TRBV28 to TRBJ2-1, with a possible D match to TRBD2 (6 bases). The receptor comes from a boy between 2 and 15 years old with acute myeloid leukemia, due to receive a stem cell transplant. The CDR3 protein is CASSFGWRGNEQFF. The CDR3 DNA sequence: TGTGCCAGCAGTTTTGGGTGGAGGGGCAATGAGCAGTTCTTC.